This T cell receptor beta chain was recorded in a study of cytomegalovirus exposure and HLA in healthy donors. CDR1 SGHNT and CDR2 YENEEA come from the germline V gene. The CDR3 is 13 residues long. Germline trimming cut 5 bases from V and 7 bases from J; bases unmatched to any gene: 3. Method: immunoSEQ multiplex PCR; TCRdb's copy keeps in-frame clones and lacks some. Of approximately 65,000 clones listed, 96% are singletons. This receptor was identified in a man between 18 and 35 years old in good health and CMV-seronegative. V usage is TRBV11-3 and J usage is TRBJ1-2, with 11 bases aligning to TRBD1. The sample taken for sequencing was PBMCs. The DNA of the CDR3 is TGTGCCAGCAGCCCCGGGACAGGGGGTGGCTACACCTTC. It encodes CASSPGTGGGYTF.